This T cell receptor beta chain is drawn from a study of blood T cell repertoires in COVID-19. Authors' processing steps: Estimates of nucleated cell counts were drawn from the amplification of reference gene primers. The table came from immunoSEQ multiplex PCR; TCRdb's copy has only in-frame clones and leaves some out. Clone size and V and J calls were adopted from that table, with D and trimming inferred from the DNA. The sample comprises some 150,000 clones, approximately 87% of which are singletons, and 8.6% rests with the top ten. This CDR3 has 17 residues. Deletions cut 1 base from V and 1 base from J, with 11 bases between. Germline V gene sequence: CDR1 SGHVS, CDR2 FQNEAQ.

The rearrangement joins TRBV7-8 to TRBJ1-6; a weak D match, TRBD1 (5 bases). The sample comprised peripheral blood. This clonotype originated in a woman aged 50 to 60 with active or convalescent COVID-19. CDR3 DNA sequence: TGTGCCAGCAGCTTAGTGGCGGGGGGGTCCTATAATTCACCCCTCCACTTT. Translating gives CASSLVAGGSYNSPLHF.